Detailed here is one TCR beta chain. Only in-frame clones appear in the TCRdb table, and some are missing; sequencing was by immunoSEQ multiplex PCR. The sample comprises about 97,000 clones, more than 90% of which are singletons, and 3.1% rests with the top ten. The entry originates in a study of T cell changes during pregnancy in multiple sclerosis. This CDR3 region has 11 residues. CDR1 DFQATT and CDR2 SNEGSKA come from the germline V gene (reference sequence). Trimming removed 3 bases from V and 7 bases from J, with 9 bases in between. This clonotype was obtained from a female donor with multiple sclerosis, enrolled in a pregnancy study. Sequenced here: peripheral blood, sampled in the second trimester of pregnancy. V gene TRBV20-1 combines with J gene TRBJ1-2; D is unclear. The CDR3 DNA follows: TGCAGTGCTAGGTTACCAGTTGGCTACACCTTC. Translating gives CSARLPVGYTF.